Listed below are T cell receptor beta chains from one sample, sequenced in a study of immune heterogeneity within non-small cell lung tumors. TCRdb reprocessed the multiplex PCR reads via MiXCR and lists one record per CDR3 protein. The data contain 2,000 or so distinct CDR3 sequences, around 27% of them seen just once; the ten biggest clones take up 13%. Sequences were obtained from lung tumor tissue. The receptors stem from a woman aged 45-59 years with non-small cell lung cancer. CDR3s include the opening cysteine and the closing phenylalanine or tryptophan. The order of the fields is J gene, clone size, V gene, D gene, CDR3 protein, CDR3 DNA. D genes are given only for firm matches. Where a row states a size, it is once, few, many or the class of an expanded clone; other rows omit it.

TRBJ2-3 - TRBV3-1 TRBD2 CASSQMLAGVGSTDTQYF TGTGCCAGCAGCCAAATGCTAGCGGGAGTGGGTTCGACAGATACGCAGTATTTT
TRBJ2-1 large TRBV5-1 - CASRPDAGPGNEQFF TGCGCCAGCAGACCCGATGCGGGCCCAGGTAATGAGCAGTTCTTC
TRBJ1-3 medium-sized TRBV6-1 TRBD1 CASSVNRGKTSGNTIYF TGTGCCAGCAGTGTGAACAGGGGAAAGACCTCTGGAAACACCATATATTTT
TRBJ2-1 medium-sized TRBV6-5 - CASSYLSTGQGRNEQFF TGTGCCAGCAGTTACCTCTCGACAGGGCAAGGGAGGAATGAGCAGTTCTTC
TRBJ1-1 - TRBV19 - CASSILWESTNTEAFF TGTGCCAGTAGTATACTTTGGGAGTCCACGAACACTGAAGCTTTCTTT
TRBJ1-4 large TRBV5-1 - CASSLGLQAEKLFF TGCGCCAGCAGTCTCGGACTCCAAGCTGAAAAACTGTTTTTT
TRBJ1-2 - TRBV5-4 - CASSLVRGGKANYGYTF TGTGCCAGCAGCTTGGTTCGAGGGGGTAAAGCTAACTATGGCTACACCTTC
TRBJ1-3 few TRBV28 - CASTKLGRAGNTIYF TGTGCCAGCACCAAATTGGGCAGGGCTGGAAACACCATATATTTT
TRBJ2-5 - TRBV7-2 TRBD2 CASSSSPGGGMAQYF TGTGCCAGCAGCTCGAGCCCGGGGGGAGGAATGGCCCAGTACTTC
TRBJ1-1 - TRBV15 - CATSRRGAEAFF TGTGCCACCAGCAGAAGGGGAGCTGAAGCTTTCTTT
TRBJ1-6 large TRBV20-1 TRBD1 CSAPDRALSTNSPLHF TGCAGTGCTCCGGACAGGGCCTTATCTACTAATTCACCCCTCCACTTT
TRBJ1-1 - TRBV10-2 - CASGSQGNTEAFF TGCGCCAGCGGCTCCCAGGGAAACACTGAAGCTTTCTTT
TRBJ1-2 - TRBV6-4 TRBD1 CASKPVPGGANYGYTF TGTGCCAGCAAACCGGTCCCAGGGGGAGCTAACTATGGCTACACCTTC
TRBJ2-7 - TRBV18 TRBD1 CASSPRTGTYSYEQYF TGTGCCAGCTCACCCAGGACAGGGACCTACTCCTACGAGCAGTACTTC
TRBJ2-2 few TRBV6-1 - CASSAEGESGELFF TGTGCCAGCAGTGCCGAGGGAGAGTCCGGGGAGCTGTTTTTT
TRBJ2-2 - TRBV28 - CASSLTRAAELFF TGTGCCAGCAGTTTAACGAGAGCTGCGGAGCTGTTTTTT
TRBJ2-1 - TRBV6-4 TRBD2 CASSDGSGSIYEQFF TGTGCCAGCAGTGATGGTAGCGGGAGTATTTATGAGCAGTTCTTC
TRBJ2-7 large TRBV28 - CASSTGISSYEQYF TGTGCCAGCAGTACAGGGATTAGTTCCTACGAGCAGTACTTC
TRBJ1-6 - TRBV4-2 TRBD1 CASSQDPPGTVLNSPLHF TGTGCCAGCAGCCAAGATCCGCCCGGGACAGTCTTAAATTCACCCCTCCACTTT
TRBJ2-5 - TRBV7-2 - CASSLIPKETQYF TGTGCCAGCAGCTTAATCCCTAAAGAGACCCAGTACTTC
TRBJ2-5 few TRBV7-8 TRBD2 CASSLAAGGETQYF TGTGCCAGCAGCTTAGCGGCGGGGGGCGAGACCCAGTACTTC
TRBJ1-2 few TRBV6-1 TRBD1 CASSGGVTGSYGYTF TGTGCCAGCAGTGGGGGTGTGACAGGGTCTTATGGCTACACCTTC
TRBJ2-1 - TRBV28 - CVSSRGRDARRDEQFF TGTGTCAGCAGTCGGGGTAGGGACGCCCGGAGAGATGAGCAGTTCTTC
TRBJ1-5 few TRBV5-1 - CASSLYVGQPQHF TGCGCCAGCAGCTTATATGTGGGGCAGCCCCAGCATTTT
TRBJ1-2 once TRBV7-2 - CASSPDGAQGYGYTF TGTGCCAGCAGCCCAGATGGGGCGCAGGGGTATGGCTACACCTTC
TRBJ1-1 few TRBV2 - CASIGTDLLTEAFF TGTGCCAGCATAGGGACTGATTTGCTCACTGAAGCTTTCTTT
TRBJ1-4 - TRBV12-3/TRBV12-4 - CASSFAGREKLFF TGTGCCAGCAGTTTTGCAGGGAGGGAAAAACTGTTTTTT
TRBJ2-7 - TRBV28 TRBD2 CASSFISSGSGEQYF TGTGCCAGCAGTTTTATATCTAGCGGGAGCGGCGAGCAGTACTTC
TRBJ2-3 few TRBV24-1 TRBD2 CATSGFGGLAGGTTDTQYF TGTGCCACCAGTGGGTTCGGAGGTCTAGCGGGAGGAACCACAGATACGCAGTATTTT
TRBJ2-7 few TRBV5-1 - CASSLDGYYEQYF TGCGCCAGCAGTTTGGACGGATACTACGAGCAGTACTTC
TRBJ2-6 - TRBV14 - CASSQVQGLGANVLTF TGTGCCAGCAGCCAAGTTCAGGGGCTAGGGGCCAACGTCCTGACTTTC
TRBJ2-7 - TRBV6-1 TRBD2 CASKGSGLAGFEQYF TGTGCCAGCAAAGGGTCAGGACTAGCGGGGTTCGAGCAGTACTTC
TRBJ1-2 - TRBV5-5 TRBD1 CASSLVPGGNYGYTF TGTGCCAGCAGCTTGGTCCCAGGGGGTAACTATGGCTACACCTTC
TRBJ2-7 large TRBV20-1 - CSAREGTASYEQYF TGCAGTGCTAGAGAGGGGACCGCATCCTACGAGCAGTACTTC
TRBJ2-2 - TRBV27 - CASSFRVQGTGELFF TGTGCCAGCAGTTTCCGCGTGCAGGGCACCGGGGAGCTGTTTTTT
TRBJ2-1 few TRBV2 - CASSGPFVYEQFF TGTGCCAGCAGTGGTCCCTTTGTCTATGAGCAGTTCTTC
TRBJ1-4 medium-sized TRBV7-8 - CASSPDRGSREKLFF TGTGCCAGCAGCCCAGACCGCGGATCAAGGGAAAAACTGTTTTTT
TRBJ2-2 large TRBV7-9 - CASSFLDGLGTGELFF TGTGCCAGCAGCTTCCTGGACGGTCTAGGCACCGGGGAGCTGTTTTTT
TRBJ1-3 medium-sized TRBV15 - CATSSGVGAHVGNTIYF TGTGCCACCAGCTCAGGGGTGGGGGCCCATGTCGGAAACACCATATATTTT
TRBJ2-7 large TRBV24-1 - CATSDGSYEQYF TGTGCCACCAGTGACGGTTCCTACGAGCAGTACTTC
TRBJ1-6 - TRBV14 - CASSQPSRGYSPLHF TGTGCCAGCAGCCAACCCTCAAGGGGGTACTCACCCCTCCACTTT